The 27 T cell receptor beta chains reported below all come from one sample, sequenced in a study of T-cell reconstitution after alpha-beta-depleted transplantation in children. General study results and limits: A year post-transplant, T-cell counts and diversity derived mostly from newly produced T cells.

No antigens are known for them. Construction of the TCRbeta library involved unique molecular identifiers. In TCRdb, the PCR reads were re-called with MiXCR into one record per CDR3 protein. The sample has about 300,000 distinct CDR3 sequences, about 7.3% seen once. Sequenced material: peripheral blood, taken 360 days after TCRalphabeta/CD19-depleted stem cell transplant. All receptors derive from a female patient aged 2 to 10 who had a stem cell transplant for Fanconi anemia, so the T cells may come from the graft donor.

This clonotype was picked up many times. This chain uses TRBV18 with TRBJ2-1; D possibly corresponds to TRBD1 (6 bases). Germline CDR1 KGHSH, CDR2 LQKENI. V lost 2 bases and J lost 9, with 11 bases in between. This CDR3 has 13 amino acids. The CDR3 spells CASSPEQGSEQFF. CDR3 nucleotide sequence: TGTGCCAGCTCACCAGAACAGGGCAGTGAGCAGTTCTTC.

Only one count was recorded for this clonotype. J is TRBJ2-3 and V is TRBV9; 12 nucleotides line up with TRBD2. Looked up from germline, CDR1 is SGDLS and CDR2 is YYNGEE. The length of the CDR3 is 16 residues. J was trimmed by 6 bases and V by 3 bases; bases with no gene match: 8. The DNA of the CDR3 is TGTGCCAGCAGCGCAGAGCTAGCGGGGGGGAAGGATACGCAGTATTTT. Protein product: CASSAELAGGKDTQYF.

This clonotype was detected ten times or more. The rearrangement joins TRBV7-8 to TRBJ2-2; 7 nucleotides line up with TRBD1. The germline gives CDR1 SGHVS, CDR2 FQNEAQ. With V trimmed by 3 bases and J by 4 bases, 8 bases remained unmatched. The CDR3 is made up of 16 amino acids. The CDR3 loop reads CASSFIDRAGTGELFF. CDR3 DNA sequence: TGTGCCAGCAGCTTTATCGACAGGGCGGGCACCGGGGAGCTGTTTTTT.

This sequence joins TRBV28 and TRBJ1-2; 7 bases line up with TRBD1. Germline assignment: CDR1 MDHEN and CDR2 SYDVKM. With 8 bases clipped from V and 4 bases from J, the junction kept 13 bases outside the gene matches. This CDR3 region has 15 residues. CDR3 region: CASVQNRGGGYGYTF. In nucleotides, the CDR3 is TGTGCCAGCGTCCAAAACAGGGGCGGCGGCTATGGCTACACCTTC.

The table lists this clonotype with a few counts. J is TRBJ2-1 and V is TRBV5-1, with 9 bases fitting TRBD1. The CDR3 sequence is 15 residues long. The trim removed 5 bases at V and 9 bases at J, leaving 12 bases unmatched. Germline-derived CDR1 and CDR2 are SGHRS and YFSETQ. This CDR3 reads CASSWVTGGGGEQFF. CDR3 DNA sequence: TGCGCCAGCAGTTGGGTGACAGGGGGAGGTGGTGAGCAGTTCTTC.

This clonotype turned up a few times. The CDR3 nucleotides are TGCGCCAGCAGCTTCGACACCATTAACTATGGCTACACCTTC. Amino acid sequence: CASSFDTINYGYTF. This chain links TRBV5-1 with TRBJ1-2, with D unclear. The length of the CDR3 is 14 residues. Trimming removed 2 bases at V and 1 base at J, with 9 bases between. The germline V gene has CDR1 SGHRS and CDR2 YFSETQ.

The chain combines TRBV20-1 with TRBJ1-1; D not resolved. With 5 bases removed from V and 0 bases from J, the gap between germline ends came to 10 bases. The germline CDR1 and CDR2 sequences are DFQATT and SNEGSKA (reference sequence). The CDR3 loop spans 13 amino acids. As DNA, the CDR3 is TGCAGTGCTTCCGCGGTAATGAACACTGAAGCTTTCTTT. This translates into CSASAVMNTEAFF.

There are a few counts of this clonotype. The chain has TRBV3-1 and TRBJ2-3, with 7 positions matching TRBD1. The V and J ends lost 4 bases and 2 bases, in that order; junction bases with no gene match: 6. This CDR3 is 15 amino acids long. Germline V gene data show CDR1 as LGHDT and CDR2 as YNNKEL (reference sequence). The CDR3 DNA reads TGTGCCAGCAGCCCGCGGACAGGAAACACAGATACGCAGTATTTT. Its translation: CASSPRTGNTDTQYF.

There are many counts of this clonotype. This chain links TRBV6-5 with TRBJ2-2, with 7 bases fitting TRBD2. Trimming at V came to 2 bases and at J to 4 bases, leaving 4 bases not matched to a gene. CDR1 is MNHEY, CDR2 SVGAGI, per germline. CDR3 size: 15 residues. The CDR3 loop is CASSYASGVTGELFF. The CDR3 DNA follows: TGTGCCAGCAGTTACGCTAGCGGAGTCACCGGGGAGCTGTTTTTT.

This clonotype was seen a handful of times. The chain recombines TRBV4-2 with TRBJ2-1, with 10 bases fitting TRBD2. The CDR3 totals 16 residues. Germline CDR1 and CDR2: LGHNA and YNFKEQ. V shed 5 bases, J shed 3 bases, and the junction held 7 bases outside the gene matches. The CDR3 region has the DNA TGTGCCAGCAGCGCCTCTAGCGGGGGAATCTACAATGAGCAGTTCTTC. Translated, it gives CASSASSGGIYNEQFF.

Many counts were recorded for this clonotype. V and J are TRBV28 and TRBJ2-1; 8 nucleotides align to TRBD2. The germline CDR1 and CDR2 sequences are MDHEN and SYDVKM. This CDR3 is built from 12 residues. V was clipped by 5 bases and J by 10 bases; unmatched bases: 4. The CDR3 coding sequence is TGTGCCAGCAGTCCAAGGACTAGCGAGCAGTTCTTC. Its protein product is CASSPRTSEQFF. The whole variable domain, filled in from reference TRBV28 and TRBJ2-1, reads DVKVTQSSRYLVKRTGEKVFLECVQDMDHENMFWYRQDPGLGLRLIYFSYDVKMKEKGDIPEGYSVSREKKERFSLILESASTNQTSMYLCASSPRTSEQFFGPGTRLTVL.

V is TRBV5-1 and J is TRBJ2-3; D assignment may be TRBD1 or TRBD2 (6 bases each). Trimming cost V 1 base and J 4 bases, with 10 bases left between them. CDR1 and CDR2 (germline): SGHRS, YFSETQ. CDR3 length: 14 amino acids. The chain's CDR3 is CASSLYGGSDTQYF. CDR3 bases: TGCGCCAGCAGCTTGTACGGGGGCTCAGATACGCAGTATTTT.

This clonotype was detected ten times or more. The chain combines TRBV24-1 with TRBJ2-7; D might be TRBD1 (5 bases). V was pared by 3 bases and J by 5 bases, with 16 bases between. This CDR3 contains 15 residues. In germline, CDR1 is KGHDR, CDR2 SFDVKD. The CDR3 bases are TGTGCCACCAGTGATAGGTTTGCAGGGTCCAACGAGCAGTACTTC. The encoded protein is CATSDRFAGSNEQYF.

This clonotype came up many times. DNA of the CDR3: TGCAGTGCCTCGGGGACAGGGCCTCCCTACTCTGGGGCCAACGTCCTGACTTTC. It yields the protein CSASGTGPPYSGANVLTF. The chain links TRBV20-1 to TRBJ2-6; the match to TRBD1 covers 9 bases. Trimming cost V 6 bases and J 0 bases; bases outside gene matches: 12. Germline V lookup: CDR1 DFQATT, CDR2 SNEGSKA (reference sequence). There are 18 residues in the CDR3.

This clonotype was observed at least ten times. This rearrangement joins TRBV12-3 or TRBV12-4 to TRBJ1-5, with D unresolved. Trimming stripped 2 bases from V and 1 base from J, with 9 bases between. The CDR3 loop spans 15 amino acids. The CDR3 is CASSLSLFSNQPQHF. The DNA of the CDR3 is TGTGCCAGCAGTTTATCCCTGTTCAGCAATCAGCCCCAGCATTTT.

This clonotype was counted ten times or more. This rearrangement joins TRBV18 to TRBJ2-7; 8 bases agree with TRBD1. This CDR3 region has 15 residues. In germline, CDR1 is KGHSH, CDR2 LQKENI. The V and J ends lost 2 bases and 5 bases, in that order; junction bases with no gene match: 8. Here the CDR3 DNA reads TGTGCCAGCTCACCATACGGCCACAGGGGGGACGAGCAGTACTTC. This gives the protein CASSPYGHRGDEQYF.

The chain is built from TRBV19 and TRBJ2-3; 8 nucleotides match TRBD1. The CDR3 covers 18 residues. The trim removed 3 bases at V and 2 bases at J, leaving 13 bases unmatched. Germline CDR1 and CDR2: LNHDA and SQIVND (reference sequence). Here the CDR3 reads CASSIRPWGQAVTDTQYF. DNA of the CDR3: TGTGCCAGTAGTATCAGACCCTGGGGACAGGCAGTCACAGATACGCAGTATTTT. The entire variable domain, with the rest obtained from reference TRBV19 and TRBJ2-3, is as follows: DGGITQSPKYLFRKEGQNVTLSCEQNLNHDAMYWYRQDPGQGLRLIYYSQIVNDFQKGDIAEGYSVSREKKESFPLTVTSAQKNPTAFYLCASSIRPWGQAVTDTQYFGPGTRLTVL.

This clonotype was seen at least ten times. The V and J genes are TRBV20-1 and TRBJ2-7; D uncertain. CDR3 length: 12 residues. Trimming took 7 bases from V and 1 from J, leaving 11 bases between them. Germline V CDR1 and CDR2: DFQATT, SNEGSKA (reference sequence). For the CDR3, the DNA is TGCAGTGGGCTCATCGCTTCCTACGAGCAGTACTTC. Its translation is CSGLIASYEQYF.

The genes are TRBV11-2 and TRBJ2-3; D might be TRBD2 (5 bases). V lost 0 bases, J lost 2 bases, and 15 bases lay in between. This CDR3 has 17 amino acids. CDR1 and CDR2 (germline): SGHAT, FQNNGV. This chain's CDR3 is CASSLDLRDRNTDTQYF. CDR3 coding DNA: TGTGCCAGCAGCTTAGACCTCCGGGATCGCAACACAGATACGCAGTATTTT.

This clonotype was detected ten times or more. The chain is built from TRBV12-3 or TRBV12-4 and TRBJ2-4, with D possibly being TRBD1 or TRBD2 (6 bases each). The CDR3 has 13 residues. V was pared by 4 bases and J by 12 bases, with 16 bases between. The CDR3 is CASSSLPTGAQYF. The CDR3 DNA is TGTGCCAGCAGTTCGTTACCCACGGGGGCTCAGTACTTC.

This rearrangement joins TRBV5-1 to TRBJ1-1; possibly TRBD1 for D (6 bases). With 0 bases removed from V and 7 bases from J, the gap between germline ends came to 16 bases. Germline V CDR1 and CDR2: SGHRS, YFSETQ. This CDR3 is built from 15 residues. The CDR3 DNA follows: TGCGCCAGCAGCTTGGAGGTAGGGCAGGGGTGTGAAGCTTTCTTT. It translates to CASSLEVGQGCEAFF.

In this sample, this clonotype turned up a few times. The rearrangement joins TRBV19 to TRBJ2-1, with D uncertain. The CDR3 spans 17 residues. V was shortened by 5 bases and J by 2 bases, with 19 bases between the two germline ends. Germline V lookup: CDR1 LNHDA, CDR2 SQIVND (reference sequence). The CDR3 nucleotides are TGTGCCAGTAGTCCCCGTTGGCGAGAGATCCCCTACAATGAGCAGTTCTTC. It encodes CASSPRWREIPYNEQFF. Together with reference TRBV19 and TRBJ2-1, the CDR3 gives the full variable domain: DGGITQSPKYLFRKEGQNVTLSCEQNLNHDAMYWYRQDPGQGLRLIYYSQIVNDFQKGDIAEGYSVSREKKESFPLTVTSAQKNPTAFYLCASSPRWREIPYNEQFFGPGTRLTVL.

DNA of the CDR3: TGTGCCAGCAGTGAGGGACAGGTCCCGAACACTGAAGCTTTCTTT. Protein product: CASSEGQVPNTEAFF. This rearrangement joins TRBV25-1 to TRBJ1-1, with 8 nucleotides matching TRBD1. With V trimmed by 3 bases and J by 1 base, 4 bases remained unmatched. The CDR3 has 15 residues. The germline CDR1 and CDR2 sequences are MGHDK and SYGVNS.

The chain employs TRBV11-3 and TRBJ2-2; D might be TRBD2 (6 bases). Germline loops: CDR1 SGHNT, CDR2 YENEEA. The CDR3 extends over 15 amino acids. Trimming removed 2 bases from V and 5 bases from J, with 12 bases in between. The CDR3 nucleotides read TGTGCCAGCAGCTTAAACGGCCGGGGGACCGGGGAGCTGTTTTTT. Protein sequence: CASSLNGRGTGELFF. The variable domain in full, completed from reference TRBV11-3 and TRBJ2-2, reads EAGVVQSPRYKIIEKKQPVAFWCNPISGHNTLYWYLQNLGQGPELLIRYENEEAVDDSQLPKDRFSAERLKGVDSTLKIQPAELGDSAVYLCASSLNGRGTGELFFGEGSRLTVL.

This clonotype appeared a few times. DNA for the CDR3: TGTGCCAGCAGCTTGGGCTTCTCGAAAAAGAGGGCACCCCTCCACTTT. As protein: CASSLGFSKKRAPLHF. The V and J genes are TRBV7-2 and TRBJ1-6; no firm D call. CDR3 length: 16 amino acids. Germline CDR1 is SGHTA and CDR2 is FQGNSA. Trimming pared 3 bases from V and 11 bases from J, leaving 20 bases between.

The sample holds a few counts of this clonotype. This sequence joins TRBV7-9 and TRBJ1-4; the D is unclear. Germline V lookup: CDR1 SEHNR, CDR2 FQNEAQ (reference sequence). The CDR3 covers 15 residues. The V and J ends lost 1 base and 8 bases respectively, with 14 bases between them. CDR3: CASSLEVLAGEKLFF. For the CDR3, the DNA is TGTGCCAGCAGCTTAGAAGTTCTCGCTGGGGAAAAACTGTTTTTT.

V is TRBV10-3 and J is TRBJ1-4; possible D gene TRBD1, 5 bases. Trimming took 0 bases from V and 5 from J, leaving 10 bases between them. The CDR3 runs 15 residues. Germline V gene data show CDR1 as ENHRY and CDR2 as SYGVKD. DNA for the CDR3: TGTGCCATCAGTGAGTCGGGGGGTAAGAATGAAAAACTGTTTTTT. Translating gives CAISESGGKNEKLFF.